The rows below give T cell receptor beta chains drawn from one sample of a study of cytomegalovirus exposure and HLA in healthy donors. Clones were read by immunoSEQ multiplex PCR, and TCRdb kept only the in-frame ones, dropping some. This sample has 100,000 to 120,000 clones; roughly three quarters occur once, and the top ten carry approximately 5.1%. Sequencing was done on a sample of PBMCs. Every receptor here comes from a male donor in good health and CMV-seronegative. CDR3s include the opening cysteine and the closing phenylalanine or tryptophan. The D gene is left open where the match is weak. Not every row has a clone size; where given, it reads once, few, many or a size class.

abundance: .; v_gene: TRBV20-1; d_gene: TRBD1; j_gene: TRBJ2-1; CDR3nt: TGCAGTGCTGGGCCGGTTGAGGGGGCCCTCTTC; CDR3aa: CSAGPVEGALF
abundance: .; v_gene: TRBV11-1; d_gene: .; j_gene: TRBJ1-5; CDR3nt: TGTGCCAGCAGCTTAAACAACGATCAGCCCCAGCATTTT; CDR3aa: CASSLNNDQPQHF
abundance: .; v_gene: TRBV27; d_gene: .; j_gene: TRBJ2-7; CDR3nt: TGTGCCAGCAGTCCCGACAGGCCACCCTACGAGCAGTACTTC; CDR3aa: CASSPDRPPYEQYF
abundance: .; v_gene: TRBV27; d_gene: .; j_gene: TRBJ2-7; CDR3nt: TGTGCCAGCAGCCTCTCGGGGTCTGAGTCCTACGAGCAGTACTTC; CDR3aa: CASSLSGSESYEQYF
abundance: .; v_gene: TRBV5-8; d_gene: .; j_gene: TRBJ2-3; CDR3nt: TGTGCCAGCAGCCGGGGAGAGGCGGCGGATACGCAGTATTTT; CDR3aa: CASSRGEAADTQYF
abundance: few; v_gene: TRBV4-1; d_gene: TRBD1; j_gene: TRBJ1-3; CDR3nt: TGCGCCAGCAGCCAAGATCCAGGGGGCGTTGGAAACACCATATATTTT; CDR3aa: CASSQDPGGVGNTIYF
abundance: .; v_gene: TRBV27; d_gene: .; j_gene: TRBJ2-5; CDR3nt: TGTGCCAGCAGTTTAGCCCCGACAGCAGAGACCCAGTACTTC; CDR3aa: CASSLAPTAETQYF
abundance: .; v_gene: TRBV6-1; d_gene: .; j_gene: TRBJ1-1; CDR3nt: TGTGCCAGCCCCTCAGGCAACAGGGAGTCAAATGAAGCTTTCTTT; CDR3aa: CASPSGNRESNEAFF
abundance: .; v_gene: TRBV19; d_gene: .; j_gene: TRBJ1-1; CDR3nt: TGTGCCAGTAGTATGGGGAGGAACACTGAAGCTTTCTTT; CDR3aa: CASSMGRNTEAFF
abundance: .; v_gene: TRBV2; d_gene: .; j_gene: TRBJ1-1; CDR3nt: TGTGCCAGCAGTGAAGGCAGGGCGAGCACTGAAGCTTTCTTT; CDR3aa: CASSEGRASTEAFF
abundance: .; v_gene: TRBV19; d_gene: TRBD1; j_gene: TRBJ1-2; CDR3nt: TGTGCCAGTAGCCCCGGGACAGGGGCGGGAGGCTACACCTTC; CDR3aa: CASSPGTGAGGYTF
abundance: few; v_gene: TRBV2; d_gene: .; j_gene: TRBJ1-5; CDR3nt: TGTGCCAGCAGTGAAGAGTCCGGGGGGGATCAGCCCCAGCATTTT; CDR3aa: CASSEESGGDQPQHF
abundance: .; v_gene: TRBV2; d_gene: .; j_gene: TRBJ1-5; CDR3nt: TGTGCCAGCACACTGGACAGCGGCAATCAGCCCCAGCATTTT; CDR3aa: CASTLDSGNQPQHF
abundance: .; v_gene: TRBV4-2; d_gene: .; j_gene: TRBJ1-4; CDR3nt: TGTGCCAGCAGCCAAGATCTTACAGGTTCTAATGAAAAACTGTTTTTT; CDR3aa: CASSQDLTGSNEKLFF
abundance: .; v_gene: TRBV7-2; d_gene: .; j_gene: TRBJ2-7; CDR3nt: TGTGCCAGCAGCTTATCCCCCCTAGACGAGCAGTACTTC; CDR3aa: CASSLSPLDEQYF
abundance: .; v_gene: TRBV28; d_gene: .; j_gene: TRBJ2-2; CDR3nt: TGTGCCAGCAGCTCTCCTCCTGGGGGGACCGGGGAGCTGTTTTTT; CDR3aa: CASSSPPGGTGELFF
abundance: .; v_gene: TRBV15; d_gene: .; j_gene: TRBJ2-6; CDR3nt: TGTGCCACCAGCAGTACTCGCTCTGGGGCCAACGTCCTGACTTTC; CDR3aa: CATSSTRSGANVLTF
abundance: .; v_gene: TRBV18; d_gene: .; j_gene: TRBJ2-2; CDR3nt: TGTGCCAGCTCACCACGGTGGAAGGACAAGAACACCGGGGAGCTGTTTTTT; CDR3aa: CASSPRWKDKNTGELFF
abundance: .; v_gene: TRBV27; d_gene: TRBD2; j_gene: TRBJ2-1; CDR3nt: TGTGCCAGCAGTTTATGGTCGGGAGGGTCCTACAATGAGCAGTTCTTC; CDR3aa: CASSLWSGGSYNEQFF
abundance: .; v_gene: TRBV19; d_gene: .; j_gene: TRBJ1-5; CDR3nt: TGTGCCAGTAGTATACGCGCTGACACTAGCAATCAGCCCCAGCATTTT; CDR3aa: CASSIRADTSNQPQHF
abundance: few; v_gene: TRBV25-1; d_gene: .; j_gene: TRBJ2-5; CDR3nt: TGTGCCAGCAGTGGGCATGAAGAGACCCAGTACTTC; CDR3aa: CASSGHEETQYF
abundance: .; v_gene: TRBV27; d_gene: TRBD1; j_gene: TRBJ1-2; CDR3nt: TGTGCCAGCAGTCAAGGCCCTGGGACAGGGGGGAACTATGGCTACACCTTC; CDR3aa: CASSQGPGTGGNYGYTF
abundance: .; v_gene: TRBV13; d_gene: .; j_gene: TRBJ2-3; CDR3nt: TGTGCCAGCAGTCCGCGTAGCGCTGCTAGGACAGATACGCAGTATTTT; CDR3aa: CASSPRSAARTDTQYF
abundance: .; v_gene: TRBV6-6; d_gene: TRBD1; j_gene: TRBJ1-5; CDR3nt: TGTGCCAGCAGTTATCAACAGGGGATTAACCAGCCCCAGCATTTT; CDR3aa: CASSYQQGINQPQHF
abundance: .; v_gene: TRBV5-6; d_gene: TRBD1; j_gene: TRBJ2-6; CDR3nt: TGTGCCAGCAGCTTTTCTCCGGGACAGGAACCTGGTGGGGCCAACGTCCTGACTTTC; CDR3aa: CASSFSPGQEPGGANVLTF
abundance: once; v_gene: TRBV28; d_gene: TRBD1; j_gene: TRBJ1-2; CDR3nt: TGTGCCAGCAGTGCCGGACAGGGCAACTATGGCTACACCTTC; CDR3aa: CASSAGQGNYGYTF
abundance: few; v_gene: TRBV4-3; d_gene: TRBD2; j_gene: TRBJ2-3; CDR3nt: TGCGCCAGCAGCGGGGGGTTAGCGGGAGATCGGGCGGATACGCAGTATTTT; CDR3aa: CASSGGLAGDRADTQYF
abundance: .; v_gene: TRBV6-1; d_gene: .; j_gene: TRBJ2-5; CDR3nt: TGTGCCAGCAGTGAAGTTAGTCGGATGCCGGGAGAGACCCAGTACTTC; CDR3aa: CASSEVSRMPGETQYF
abundance: .; v_gene: TRBV15; d_gene: TRBD2; j_gene: TRBJ2-5; CDR3nt: TGTGCCACCAGCAGAGATCCGACTAGCGGGCGGCCGACACAAGAGACCCAGTACTTC; CDR3aa: CATSRDPTSGRPTQETQYF
abundance: .; v_gene: TRBV9; d_gene: TRBD1; j_gene: TRBJ2-3; CDR3nt: TGTGCCAGCAGCGCCAATGGACAGGGGAGGGATACGCAGTATTTT; CDR3aa: CASSANGQGRDTQYF
abundance: .; v_gene: TRBV19; d_gene: TRBD1; j_gene: TRBJ2-7; CDR3nt: TGTGCCAGTAGTCCAGGGACAGGGGGCGAGCAGTACTTC; CDR3aa: CASSPGTGGEQYF
abundance: once; v_gene: TRBV7-9; d_gene: .; j_gene: TRBJ1-4; CDR3nt: TGTGCCAGCAGCCAGTCCGGCGGAACTAATGAAAAACTGTTTTTT; CDR3aa: CASSQSGGTNEKLFF
abundance: .; v_gene: TRBV21-1; d_gene: .; j_gene: TRBJ1-5; CDR3nt: TGTGCCAGCCGAAACGACGGAGGGGGGGGAGACGATCAGCCCCAGCATTTT; CDR3aa: CASRNDGGGGDDQPQHF
abundance: .; v_gene: TRBV9; d_gene: .; j_gene: TRBJ2-7; CDR3nt: TGTGCCAGCAGCGTAGCTGGGGCGTTGGACGAGCAGTACTTC; CDR3aa: CASSVAGALDEQYF
abundance: .; v_gene: TRBV30; d_gene: .; j_gene: TRBJ1-1; CDR3nt: TGTGCCTGGAGTGAAGACAGTTTAGATGAAGCTTTCTTT; CDR3aa: CAWSEDSLDEAFF
abundance: few; v_gene: TRBV18; d_gene: TRBD1; j_gene: TRBJ1-2; CDR3nt: TGTGCCAGCTCACTGGGACAGGGTATTAACTATGGCTACACCTTC; CDR3aa: CASSLGQGINYGYTF
abundance: .; v_gene: TRBV5-6; d_gene: .; j_gene: TRBJ2-2; CDR3nt: TGTGCCAGCAGCAGCCAAGGGGCGGACACCGGGGAGCTGTTTTTT; CDR3aa: CASSSQGADTGELFF
abundance: .; v_gene: TRBV15; d_gene: TRBD1; j_gene: TRBJ1-4; CDR3nt: TGTGCCACCAGCAGAGACGGACAGGGGATTGAAAAACTGTTTTTT; CDR3aa: CATSRDGQGIEKLFF
abundance: .; v_gene: TRBV30; d_gene: TRBD1; j_gene: TRBJ1-3; CDR3nt: TGTGCCTGGAGTGTAGGGGGCCCGGGTGTCAACACCATATATTTT; CDR3aa: CAWSVGGPGVNTIYF
abundance: .; v_gene: TRBV7-3; d_gene: TRBD2; j_gene: TRBJ2-1; CDR3nt: TGTGCCAGCAGCTTTACTAGCGGGAGTTACAATGAGCAGTTCTTC; CDR3aa: CASSFTSGSYNEQFF
abundance: .; v_gene: TRBV10-3; d_gene: .; j_gene: TRBJ2-2; CDR3nt: TGTGCCATCAGCCCTGGTCGGGAGATCGCCGGGGAGCTGTTTTTT; CDR3aa: CAISPGREIAGELFF
abundance: .; v_gene: TRBV19; d_gene: .; j_gene: TRBJ1-5; CDR3nt: TGTGCCAGTAGTAACCGACAGGGCAATCAGCCCCAGCATTTT; CDR3aa: CASSNRQGNQPQHF
abundance: once; v_gene: TRBV29-1; d_gene: .; j_gene: TRBJ1-1; CDR3nt: TGCAGCGTTGAAGGGACATTTATGAACACTGAAGCTTTCTTT; CDR3aa: CSVEGTFMNTEAFF
abundance: once; v_gene: TRBV11-2; d_gene: .; j_gene: TRBJ2-2; CDR3nt: TGTGCCAGCAGACGACCGGGACAGAACACCGGGGAGCTGTTTTTT; CDR3aa: CASRRPGQNTGELFF
abundance: .; v_gene: TRBV19; d_gene: TRBD2; j_gene: TRBJ2-4; CDR3nt: TGTGCCAGTAGTGAGGGACTGGGGGGGGATCAGTACTTC; CDR3aa: CASSEGLGGDQYF
abundance: .; v_gene: TRBV7-9; d_gene: TRBD1; j_gene: TRBJ1-1; CDR3nt: TGTGCCAGCAGCCGAGGGACAGCCAACACTGAAGCTTTCTTT; CDR3aa: CASSRGTANTEAFF
abundance: .; v_gene: TRBV18; d_gene: .; j_gene: TRBJ2-3; CDR3nt: TGTGCCAGCTCACCACCGGTAGGTGGGAGTCATAGAGATACGCAGTATTTT; CDR3aa: CASSPPVGGSHRDTQYF
abundance: .; v_gene: TRBV7-9; d_gene: TRBD1; j_gene: TRBJ1-2; CDR3nt: TGTGCCAGCAGCTTGGGCCCCGGGACAGGGGTTGGCTACACCTTC; CDR3aa: CASSLGPGTGVGYTF
abundance: .; v_gene: TRBV7-3; d_gene: .; j_gene: TRBJ2-7; CDR3nt: TGTGCCCGTACCCCTTTTAGCGGTTCCTACGAGCAGTACTTC; CDR3aa: CARTPFSGSYEQYF
abundance: once; v_gene: TRBV7-8; d_gene: .; j_gene: TRBJ2-5; CDR3nt: TGTGCCAGCAGCGCCGGGCCAGGGGATGGGGAGACCCAGTACTTC; CDR3aa: CASSAGPGDGETQYF
abundance: .; v_gene: TRBV27; d_gene: TRBD1; j_gene: TRBJ2-2; CDR3nt: TGTGCCAGCAGCGGGGACAGGGGGCGAGCGAACACCGGGGAGCTGTTTTTT; CDR3aa: CASSGDRGRANTGELFF
abundance: .; v_gene: TRBV7-8; d_gene: .; j_gene: TRBJ1-4; CDR3nt: TGTGCCAGCAGTTACAGGGCGACTAATGAAAAACTGTTTTTT; CDR3aa: CASSYRATNEKLFF
abundance: few; v_gene: TRBV5-1; d_gene: .; j_gene: TRBJ2-5; CDR3nt: TGCGCCAGCAGCGCGGGACCGCCGTTGGGGGAGCAGTACTTC; CDR3aa: CASSAGPPLGEQYF
abundance: .; v_gene: TRBV27; d_gene: .; j_gene: TRBJ1-1; CDR3nt: TGTGCCAGCAGTTTACCCCCCTTCTCTGAAGCTTTCTTT; CDR3aa: CASSLPPFSEAFF
abundance: .; v_gene: TRBV4-1; d_gene: .; j_gene: TRBJ2-3; CDR3nt: TGCGCCAGCAGCCAAGTCCCTTCGTGGGAGCTGAGGGTCGATACGCAGTATTTT; CDR3aa: CASSQVPSWELRVDTQYF
abundance: .; v_gene: TRBV7-8; d_gene: .; j_gene: TRBJ1-5; CDR3nt: TGTGCCAGCAGCTTAGGCGCAGGGGTGATGAGCAATCAGCCCCAGCATTTT; CDR3aa: CASSLGAGVMSNQPQHF
abundance: once; v_gene: TRBV5-1; d_gene: .; j_gene: TRBJ2-1; CDR3nt: TGCGCCAGCAGCTTGGAGCAGTGGGAGAATGAGCAGTTCTTC; CDR3aa: CASSLEQWENEQFF
abundance: .; v_gene: TRBV19; d_gene: .; j_gene: TRBJ1-3; CDR3nt: TGTGCCAGTAGTAATCGGGACTTTGCCAGCTCTGGAAACACCATATATTTT; CDR3aa: CASSNRDFASSGNTIYF
abundance: .; v_gene: TRBV6-5; d_gene: .; j_gene: TRBJ2-4; CDR3nt: TGTGCCAGCAGCTCAGGGTACGCCAAAAACATTCAGTACTTC; CDR3aa: CASSSGYAKNIQYF